This note documents a single TCR beta chain sequence. Data came from immunoSEQ multiplex PCR; TCRdb stores just in-frame clones and leaves some out. The sample shows fewer than 40,000 clones, roughly 84% of them seen only once. The sample comes from a study of OX40 agonist ivuxolimab in advanced cancers. V shed 1 base, J shed 4 bases, and the junction held 5 bases outside the gene matches. The CDR3 has 16 residues. Germline CDR1 and CDR2: MGHRA and YSYEKL. This chain joins TRBV4-1 and TRBJ1-2; 11 bases align to TRBD1. Material: CD4+ or CD8+ T cells sorted from blood, obtained in a trial of the OX40 agonist ivuxolimab. The receptor was isolated from an adult with an advanced solid tumor such as melanoma, head and neck, liver or kidney cancer. The CDR3 bases are TGCGCCAGCAGCCAAGCGGACAGGGGGCGCAGCTATGGCTACACCTTC. Translating gives CASSQADRGRSYGYTF.